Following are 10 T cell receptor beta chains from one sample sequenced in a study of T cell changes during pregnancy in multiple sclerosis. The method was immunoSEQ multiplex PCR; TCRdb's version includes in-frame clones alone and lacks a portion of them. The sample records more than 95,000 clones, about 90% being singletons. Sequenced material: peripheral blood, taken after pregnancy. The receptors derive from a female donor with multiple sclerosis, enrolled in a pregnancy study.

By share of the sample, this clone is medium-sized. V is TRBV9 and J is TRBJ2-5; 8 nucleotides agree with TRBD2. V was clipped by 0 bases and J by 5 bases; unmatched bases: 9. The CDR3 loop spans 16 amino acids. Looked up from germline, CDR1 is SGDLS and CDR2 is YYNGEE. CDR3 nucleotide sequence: TGTGCCAGCAGCGTAGGAAACGGGGGGGCCTTGGAGACCCAGTACTTC. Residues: CASSVGNGGALETQYF.

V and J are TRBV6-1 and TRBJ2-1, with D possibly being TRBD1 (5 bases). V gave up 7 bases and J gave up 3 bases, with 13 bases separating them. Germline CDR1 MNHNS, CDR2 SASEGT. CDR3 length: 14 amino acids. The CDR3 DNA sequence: TGTGCCAGCACTACAGGACACAACTACAATGAGCAGTTCTTC. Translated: CASTTGHNYNEQFF.

CDR3 sequence (DNA): TGTGCCAGCAGCCCCGGACAGGGGTACTCACCCCTCCACTTT. Protein sequence: CASSPGQGYSPLHF. This chain joins TRBV6-1 and TRBJ1-6; 9 bases match TRBD1. With 6 bases clipped from V and 10 bases from J, the junction kept 7 bases outside the gene matches. The CDR3 is 14 amino acids. The V gene's germline CDR1 is MNHNS and CDR2 SASEGT.

CDR3 DNA: TGTGCCAGTAGTATATGGACAGGGGGCGTCCATCAGCCCCAGCATTTT. This translates into CASSIWTGGVHQPQHF. The chain joins TRBV19 to TRBJ1-5, with TRBD1 identical over 11 bases. V lost 2 bases, J lost 5 bases, and 5 bases stayed unmatched. The CDR3 loop spans 16 amino acids. Per germline, CDR1 LNHDA and CDR2 SQIVND (reference sequence).

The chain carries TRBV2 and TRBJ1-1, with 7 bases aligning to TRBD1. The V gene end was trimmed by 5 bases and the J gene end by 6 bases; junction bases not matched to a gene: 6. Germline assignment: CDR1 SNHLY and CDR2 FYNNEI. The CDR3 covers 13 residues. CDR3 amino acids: CASSLHRGSEAFF. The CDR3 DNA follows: TGTGCCAGCAGTTTACACAGGGGTTCTGAAGCTTTCTTT.

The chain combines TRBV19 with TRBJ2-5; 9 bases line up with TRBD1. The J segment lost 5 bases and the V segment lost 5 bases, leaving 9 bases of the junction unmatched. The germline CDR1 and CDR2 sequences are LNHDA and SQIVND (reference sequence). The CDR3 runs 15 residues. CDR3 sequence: CASSASGTGRETQYF. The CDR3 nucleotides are TGTGCCAGTAGTGCCTCCGGGACAGGGCGGGAGACCCAGTACTTC.

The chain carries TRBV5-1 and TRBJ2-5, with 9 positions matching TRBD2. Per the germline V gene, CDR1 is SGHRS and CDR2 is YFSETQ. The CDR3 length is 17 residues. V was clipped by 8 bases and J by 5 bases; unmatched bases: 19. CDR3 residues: CASSPELAGSKGETQYF. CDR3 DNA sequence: TGCGCCAGTTCACCGGAACTAGCGGGCTCAAAAGGGGAGACCCAGTACTTC.

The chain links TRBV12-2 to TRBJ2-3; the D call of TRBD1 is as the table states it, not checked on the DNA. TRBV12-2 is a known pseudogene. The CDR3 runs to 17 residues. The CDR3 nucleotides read TGTGCAAGTCGCCCCCAAGACAGGTCGGAGGACACAGATACGCAGTATTTT. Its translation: CASRPQDRSEDTDTQYF.

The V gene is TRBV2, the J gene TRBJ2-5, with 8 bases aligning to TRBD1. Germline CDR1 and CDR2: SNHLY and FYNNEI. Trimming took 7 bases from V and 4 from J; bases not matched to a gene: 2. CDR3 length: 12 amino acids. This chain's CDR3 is CASKGQVETQYF. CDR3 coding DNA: TGTGCCAGCAAGGGACAGGTAGAGACCCAGTACTTC. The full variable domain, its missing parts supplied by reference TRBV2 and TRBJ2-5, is EPEVTQTPSHQVTQMGQEVILRCVPISNHLYFYWYRQILGQKVEFLVSFYNNEISEKSEIFDDQFSVERPDGSNFTLKIRSTKLEDSAMYFCASKGQVETQYFGPGTRLLVL.

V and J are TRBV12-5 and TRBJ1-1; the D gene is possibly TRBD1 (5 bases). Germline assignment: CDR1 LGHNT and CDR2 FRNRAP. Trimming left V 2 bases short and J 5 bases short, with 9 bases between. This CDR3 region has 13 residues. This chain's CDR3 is CASGLWGGTEAFF. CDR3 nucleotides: TGTGCTAGTGGTTTGTGGGGGGGTACTGAAGCTTTCTTT.